This T cell receptor (beta chain) emerged from a study of blood T cell repertoires in COVID-19. Looking at the study overall: Researchers got acute and convalescent COVID-19 samples from the United States, Italy and Spain. Sample material is recorded as cDNA or gDNA derived from T cells, B-cell-depleted T cells, or PBMCs.

The CDR3 spans 16 residues. Germline V CDR1 and CDR2: SGHTA, FQGNSA. V was trimmed by 2 bases and J by 0 bases, leaving 13 bases between them. The authors' processing: Researchers report that nucleated cell counts were estimated from reference gene primer amplification. Sequenced by immunoSEQ multiplex PCR; TCRdb stores in-frame clones only, minus some. That table supplies the V and J calls and clone size; D and trimming were determined from the DNA. The sample holds 170,000 or so clones; about four fifths are singletons and the top ten take around 6.3%. This TCR was recovered from a man aged 65 to 79 with active or convalescent COVID-19. Sequencing used peripheral blood. The V call is TRBV7-2, the J call TRBJ2-5, with D tentatively TRBD2 (5 bases). The CDR3 DNA sequence: TGTGCCAGCAGCTTATCGGCACTAGAGTACCAAGAGACCCAGTACTTC. It yields the protein CASSLSALEYQETQYF.